This entry lists 25 T cell receptor beta chains sequenced from one sample in a study of T cells in Graves' hyperthyroidism and ophthalmopathy. What was amplified from RNA transcripts were TCR beta CDR3 regions. The HTBI primer set served for first-round RT-PCR of the TCR CDR3. TCRdb reprocessed the multiplex PCR reads with MiXCR, giving one entry per CDR3 protein. Of approximately 520,000 distinct CDR3 sequences in the sample, roughly 20% were seen once. The sample was blood. All receptors derive from a man between 18 and 29 years old with Graves' hyperthyroidism.

This clonotype was found many times. The rearrangement joins TRBV10-3 to TRBJ2-5; TRBD2 is a possible D gene (7 bases). The germline V gene has CDR1 ENHRY and CDR2 SYGVKD. The V gene lost 2 bases and the J gene lost 4 bases, with 23 bases spanning the gap. The CDR3 sequence is 18 residues long. The chain's CDR3 is CAISEMGGGRLRGETQYF. In DNA form, the CDR3 reads TGTGCCATCAGTGAGATGGGGGGGGGCCGTCTTCGGGGAGAGACCCAGTACTTC.

This clonotype was observed at least ten times. The V gene is TRBV9, the J gene TRBJ2-4; tentatively, D is TRBD2 (7 bases). V lost 0 bases and J lost 6, with 16 bases in between. CDR1 SGDLS and CDR2 YYNGEE come from the germline V gene. The CDR3 is made up of 16 amino acids. The CDR3 DNA reads TGTGCCAGCAGCGTAGGTGGGGGGGCGAGGGGAAACATTCAGTACTTC. It specifies CASSVGGGARGNIQYF.

Ten or more counts support this clonotype. This sequence joins TRBV6-5 and TRBJ1-1; possibly TRBD1 for D (5 bases). The CDR3 is made up of 12 amino acids. The germline CDR1 and CDR2 sequences are MNHEY and SVGAGI. V was clipped by 6 bases and J by 7 bases, with 12 bases between them. The DNA for the CDR3 is TGTGCCAGCAGGGGCACCCAGGGTGAAGCTTTCTTT. Protein product: CASRGTQGEAFF.

This clonotype has a count of ten or more. The chain uses TRBV4-1 and TRBJ1-1, with TRBD1 identical over 8 bases. With 6 bases clipped from V and 2 bases from J, the junction kept 5 bases outside the gene matches. CDR1 and CDR2 from the germline V gene are MGHRA and YSYEKL. The CDR3 loop spans 14 amino acids. In DNA form, the CDR3 reads TGCGCCAGCAGGACAGGGGTAATCAACACTGAAGCTTTCTTT. Encoded protein: CASRTGVINTEAFF.

On this clonotype itself: The CDR3 ends on some other residue instead of the conserved phenylalanine or tryptophan, so this is likely a read error. The chain combines TRBV6-1 with TRBJ1-6; D gene ambiguous. V lost 5 bases, J lost 4 bases, and 3 bases lay in between. CDR3 length equals 12 residues. The V gene's germline CDR1 is MNHNS and CDR2 SASEGT. This CDR3 is CASSPYNSPLHV. The CDR3, as DNA: TGTGCCAGCAGTCCGTATAATTCACCCCTCCACGTT.

The chain combines TRBV11-2 with TRBJ2-5; 8 bases agree with TRBD1. This CDR3 comprises 14 residues. V shed 6 bases, J shed 1 base, and the junction held 4 bases outside the gene matches. From germline, CDR1 is SGHAT and CDR2 FQNNGV. CDR3 DNA: TGTGCCAGCAGACGGGGGACAGGCCAAGAGACCCAGTACTTC. It encodes CASRRGTGQETQYF.

This clonotype has just a few counts. This chain connects TRBV5-5 to TRBJ1-5; 8 bases line up with TRBD1. Germline V gives CDR1 SGHKS, CDR2 YYEKEE (reference sequence). The trim removed 0 bases at V and 4 bases at J, leaving 6 bases unmatched. The CDR3 is 16 amino acids. The DNA of the CDR3 is TGTGCCAGCAGCTTGGCAGGAGACAGGGGAAATCAGCCCCAGCATTTT. This gives the protein CASSLAGDRGNQPQHF.

There are many counts of this clonotype. The chain uses TRBV5-1 and TRBJ1-1; a weak D match, TRBD1 (5 bases). Between the trimmed V and J ends, which lost 2 bases and 3 bases, there was a span of 11 bases. The CDR3 is 14 amino acids. Germline V gene data show CDR1 as SGHRS and CDR2 as YFSETQ. CDR3 in amino acids: CASSFLGGDTEAFF. CDR3 coding DNA: TGCGCCAGCAGCTTCCTGGGGGGGGACACTGAAGCTTTCTTT.

This clonotype was detected ten times or more. The V call is TRBV27, the J call TRBJ1-1; possibly TRBD1 for D (5 bases). Per germline, CDR1 MNHEY and CDR2 SMNVEV (reference sequence). V was pared by 2 bases and J by 1 base, with 11 bases between. The length of the CDR3 is 15 residues. The CDR3 DNA is TGTGCCAGCAGTTTACGGGGGGATTGGAACACTGAAGCTTTCTTT. Its translation is CASSLRGDWNTEAFF.

This clonotype was seen only a few times. The chain carries TRBV20-1 and TRBJ1-1, with D possibly being TRBD1 (5 bases). The length of the CDR3 is 13 residues. From germline, CDR1 is DFQATT and CDR2 SNEGSKA (reference sequence). V gave up 0 bases and J gave up 3 bases, with 8 bases separating them. The CDR3 DNA reads as TGCAGTGCTAGAGAGGTGGGGGACACTGAAGCTTTCTTT. It specifies CSAREVGDTEAFF.

This clonotype was observed at least ten times. V and J are TRBV6-2 or TRBV6-3 and TRBJ1-1, with D possibly matching TRBD1 (6 bases). This CDR3 contains 18 residues. Trimming shortened V by 0 bases and J by 4 bases, and 21 bases separated the two germline ends. Germline V gene data show CDR1 as MNHEY and CDR2 as SVGEGT. In nucleotides, the CDR3 is TGTGCCAGCAGTTACTCGCCCACAGGGATTGCCGTTACCACTGAAGCTTTCTTT. Translation: CASSYSPTGIAVTTEAFF.

A single count supports this clonotype. J is TRBJ1-2 and V is TRBV6-1, with unresolved D. The CDR3 consists of 15 residues. CDR1 is MNHNS and CDR2 is SASEGT in the germline V gene. V was trimmed by 5 bases and J by 5 bases, leaving 18 bases between them. The CDR3 spells CASSRSANAGYGYTF. CDR3 DNA: TGTGCCAGCAGTCGGTCGGCGAATGCTGGGTATGGCTACACCTTC.

V and J are TRBV6-5 and TRBJ2-2; TRBD2 aligns across 9 bases. J was trimmed by 7 bases and V by 2 bases; bases with no gene match: 5. From germline, CDR1 is MNHEY and CDR2 SVGAGI. This CDR3 is built from 15 residues. The DNA for the CDR3 is TGTGCCAGCAGTTACGGGCGGGGGGGCTACGGGGAGCTGTTTTTT. Protein product: CASSYGRGGYGELFF.

This clonotype has at least ten counts. The J gene is TRBJ2-2, the V gene TRBV2; TRBD1 is a possible D gene (6 bases). This CDR3 comprises 16 residues. The germline V gene has CDR1 SNHLY and CDR2 FYNNEI. Trimming left V 2 bases short and J 0 bases short, with 10 bases between. The CDR3 DNA reads as TGTGCCAGCAGTGAATTGGACAGCGCGAACACCGGGGAGCTGTTTTTT. Encoded protein: CASSELDSANTGELFF.

This clonotype has ten or more counts. The rearrangement uses TRBV5-5 and TRBJ2-7; D perhaps matches TRBD1 (5 bases). The germline V gene encodes CDR1 SGHKS and CDR2 YYEKEE (reference sequence). This CDR3 is 14 amino acids long. The V and J ends lost 2 bases and 4 bases respectively, with 13 bases between them. This CDR3 is CASSFRAARYEQYF. CDR3 coding DNA: TGTGCCAGCAGCTTCAGGGCAGCGAGATACGAGCAGTACTTC.

The genes are TRBV19 and TRBJ1-6; D uncertain. Trimming took 5 bases from V and 6 from J, leaving 14 bases between them. CDR1 is LNHDA, CDR2 SQIVND, per germline (reference sequence). The CDR3 consists of 15 residues. CDR3 in DNA: TGTGCCAGTAGTCTCGCCATGGGTACTAATTCACCCCTCCACTTT. Translating it yields CASSLAMGTNSPLHF. Complete variable domain (other parts from reference TRBV19 and TRBJ1-6): DGGITQSPKYLFRKEGQNVTLSCEQNLNHDAMYWYRQDPGQGLRLIYYSQIVNDFQKGDIAEGYSVSREKKESFPLTVTSAQKNPTAFYLCASSLAMGTNSPLHFGNGTRLTVT.

This clonotype was seen many times. The chain has TRBV12-3 or TRBV12-4 and TRBJ1-1, with D maybe TRBD1 (5 bases). The CDR3 sequence is 13 residues long. V shed 4 bases and J shed 10 bases, with 16 bases lying between them. CDR3 in amino acids: CASSSTEMRGAFF. DNA for the CDR3: TGTGCCAGCAGTTCGACAGAAATGAGGGGAGCTTTCTTT.

This rearrangement joins TRBV11-2 to TRBJ2-3; 13 nucleotides line up with TRBD2. The CDR3 runs 16 residues. Germline CDR1 is SGHAT and CDR2 is FQNNGV. Losses at the gene ends were 5 bases for V and 6 bases for J; bases not matched to a gene: 8. The CDR3 protein is CASSATSGGAGDTQYF. CDR3 in DNA: TGTGCCAGCAGCGCCACTAGCGGGGGGGCTGGGGATACGCAGTATTTT.

This rearrangement joins TRBV12-3 or TRBV12-4 to TRBJ2-7; 8 nucleotides align to TRBD1. Trimming removed 6 bases from V and 7 bases from J; junction bases left unmatched: 14. The CDR3 extends over 15 amino acids. DNA for the CDR3: TGTGCCAGCAGCTTAACCGGGACAGGCCGTACGGAGCAGTACTTC. Its translation is CASSLTGTGRTEQYF.

This clonotype has at least ten counts. The V gene is TRBV28, the J gene TRBJ1-5; D is unclear. CDR3 length: 12 residues. Germline V CDR1 and CDR2: MDHEN, SYDVKM. Trimming took off 6 bases at V and 7 bases at J, with 10 bases between the two ends. The CDR3 DNA reads as TGTGCCAGCAGCTCAGGTATCCAGCCCCAGCATTTT. Its translation: CASSSGIQPQHF.

At least ten counts were recorded for this clonotype. V is TRBV5-1 and J is TRBJ1-1; D remains ambiguous. From germline, CDR1 is SGHRS and CDR2 YFSETQ. The length of the CDR3 is 14 residues. Trimming removed 1 base from V and 1 base from J, with 8 bases in between. CDR3 DNA sequence: TGCGCCAGCAGCTTGACGCAGGCGAACACTGAAGCTTTCTTT. This sequence encodes CASSLTQANTEAFF.

This clonotype was recorded at least ten times. The chain uses TRBV9 and TRBJ1-2; 9 bases match TRBD1. Unmatched junction bases numbered 8, after V lost 4 bases and J lost 4 bases. The germline CDR1 and CDR2 sequences are SGDLS and YYNGEE. The CDR3 extends over 15 amino acids. CDR3 bases: TGTGCCAGCAGCCCCCGGACAGGGGAAGGCTATGGCTACACCTTC. Its translation: CASSPRTGEGYGYTF.

The chain carries TRBV12-3 or TRBV12-4 and TRBJ1-5, with 7 bases fitting TRBD1. V was pared by 5 bases and J by 3 bases, with 7 bases of the junction left unmatched. The CDR3 extends over 15 amino acids. The CDR3 DNA reads as TGTGCCAGCAGTCGGCGACAGGGTGTCAATCAGCCCCAGCATTTT. This translates into CASSRRQGVNQPQHF.

The chain joins TRBV6-2 or TRBV6-3 to TRBJ2-5; the match to TRBD2 covers 8 bases. This CDR3 comprises 16 residues. The germline V gene encodes CDR1 MNHEY and CDR2 SVGEGT. Trimming removed 4 bases from V and 1 base from J; junction bases left unmatched: 8. The CDR3 protein is CASSSPGLGLQETQYF. The CDR3 DNA is TGTGCCAGCAGTTCCCCGGGACTAGGACTCCAAGAGACCCAGTACTTC.

This rearrangement joins TRBV12-3 or TRBV12-4 to TRBJ1-3; D not resolved. The CDR3 has 17 residues. V was trimmed by 3 bases and J by 0 bases, leaving 15 bases between them. CDR3 DNA sequence: TGTGCCAGCAGTTTCTTCGGCAGGACTAGCTCTGGAAACACCATATATTTT. Its translation is CASSFFGRTSSGNTIYF.